Sequencing of this TCR beta chain was carried out in a study of cytomegalovirus exposure and HLA in healthy donors. For the study at large: Prior work identified around 110 million unique TCR beta sequences in 190 million or so T cells. Findings of the study overall: Common viral pathogens (according to a later analysis) appeared linked to several of the most significant clusters. CMV serostatus alone was available as immune exposure information. Researchers counted approximately 160 TCR beta chains as cytomegalovirus-associated.

A remark on this clone: The antigen is unknown.

The CDR3 totals 19 residues. Trimming cost V 2 bases and J 0 bases, with 20 bases left between them. Per the germline V gene, CDR1 is LNHDA and CDR2 is SQIVND (reference sequence). Vbeta (60) and Jbeta (13) primers were used in the PCR. Clones were sequenced by immunoSEQ multiplex PCR, and TCRdb holds only the in-frame ones, with some missing. The sample has 100,000 or so clones; about three fifths are singletons. The clonotype was recovered from a woman aged 25 to 45 in good health and CMV-seropositive. This chain links TRBV19 with TRBJ1-5; D might be TRBD1 (5 bases). Sequencing was done on a sample of PBMCs. Written as DNA, the CDR3 is TGTGCCAGTAGTATAATAGGCAGGGATTCCAATTATAGCAATCAGCCCCAGCATTTT. Amino acids: CASSIIGRDSNYSNQPQHF.